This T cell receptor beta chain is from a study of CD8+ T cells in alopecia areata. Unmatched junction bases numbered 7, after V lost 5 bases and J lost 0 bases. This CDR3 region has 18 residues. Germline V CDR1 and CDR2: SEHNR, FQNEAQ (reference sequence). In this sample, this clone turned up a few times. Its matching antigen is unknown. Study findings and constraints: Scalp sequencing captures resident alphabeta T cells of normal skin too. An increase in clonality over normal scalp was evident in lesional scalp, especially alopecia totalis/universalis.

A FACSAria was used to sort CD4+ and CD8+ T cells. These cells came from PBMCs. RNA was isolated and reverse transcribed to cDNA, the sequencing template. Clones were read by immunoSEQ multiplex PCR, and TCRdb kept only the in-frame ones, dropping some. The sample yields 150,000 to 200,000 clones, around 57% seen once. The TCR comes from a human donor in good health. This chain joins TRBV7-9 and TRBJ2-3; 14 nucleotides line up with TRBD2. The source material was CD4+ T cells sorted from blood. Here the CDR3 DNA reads TGTGCCAGCAGCCCCGGGACTAGCGGGAGACCGAGCACAGATACGCAGTATTTT. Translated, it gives CASSPGTSGRPSTDTQYF.